The 15 T cell receptor beta chains in this list originate from one sample, sequenced in a study of cytomegalovirus exposure and HLA in healthy donors. The primer mix had 60 Vbeta and 13 Jbeta primers. Libraries were prepared by immunoSEQ multiplex PCR; TCRdb keeps only in-frame clonotypes and omits some of them. Here the sample spans about 82,000 clones, 10% being singletons. The sample comprised PBMCs. These receptors were taken from a man aged 60 to 69 in good health and CMV-seropositive.

This clone has more than one count but fewer than ten. V gene TRBV28 combines with J gene TRBJ2-6; D uncertain. Germline V CDR1 and CDR2: MDHEN, SYDVKM. V was cut by 7 bases and J by 2 bases, with 3 bases left in between. This CDR3 comprises 12 residues. The CDR3 DNA is TGTGCCAGCAAGCCTGGGGCCAACGTCCTGACTTTC. Protein: CASKPGANVLTF.

The chain joins TRBV19 to TRBJ2-1; 9 bases map to TRBD1. The CDR3 totals 15 residues. Looked up from germline, CDR1 is LNHDA and CDR2 is SQIVND (reference sequence). Trimming took 5 bases from V and 3 from J; bases not matched to a gene: 5. DNA for the CDR3: TGTGCCAGTAGTGGAGGACAGGGGAGCTACAATGAGCAGTTCTTC. As protein: CASSGGQGSYNEQFF. The full variable domain, its missing parts supplied by reference TRBV19 and TRBJ2-1, is DGGITQSPKYLFRKEGQNVTLSCEQNLNHDAMYWYRQDPGQGLRLIYYSQIVNDFQKGDIAEGYSVSREKKESFPLTVTSAQKNPTAFYLCASSGGQGSYNEQFFGPGTRLTVL.

The V gene is TRBV2, the J gene TRBJ2-6, with D tentatively TRBD2 (6 bases). The CDR3 sequence is 15 residues long. Germline CDR1 and CDR2: SNHLY and FYNNEI. Trimming stripped 5 bases from V and 2 bases from J, with 10 bases between. The DNA of the CDR3 is TGTGCCAGCAGTCTGAGGGAGGCTGGGGCCAACGTCCTGACTTTC. It yields the protein CASSLREAGANVLTF. Variable domain in full (rest from reference TRBV2 and TRBJ2-6): EPEVTQTPSHQVTQMGQEVILRCVPISNHLYFYWYRQILGQKVEFLVSFYNNEISEKSEIFDDQFSVERPDGSNFTLKIRSTKLEDSAMYFCASSLREAGANVLTFGAGSRLTVL.

In its sample, this clone was seen a few times. The rearrangement joins TRBV28 to TRBJ2-7; D possibly corresponds to TRBD2 (6 bases). CDR1 is MDHEN, CDR2 SYDVKM, per germline. The CDR3 length is 14 residues. The V end lost 4 bases, the J end lost 3 bases, and 13 bases lay between the germline ends. CDR3 in DNA: TGTGCCAGCAGTTGGACAAGGGGAGGCTACGAGCAGTACGTC. This sequence encodes CASSWTRGGYEQYV.

In its sample, this clone was seen once. The rearrangement links TRBV19 to TRBJ1-4; weak D call: TRBD1 (6 bases). Trimming took off 9 bases at V and 3 bases at J, with 17 bases between the two ends. CDR3 size: 15 residues. Germline V CDR1 and CDR2: LNHDA, SQIVND (reference sequence). The CDR3: CASSSWGLANEKLFF. DNA of the CDR3: TGTGCCAGCTCCTCCTGGGGGCTAGCTAATGAAAAACTGTTTTTT.

This clone was found a few times. The chain joins TRBV9 to TRBJ2-7; 8 bases align to TRBD1. The CDR3 is 14 residues long. The V segment lost 4 bases and the J segment 1 base; nucleotides outside the gene matches: 4. The V gene's germline CDR1 is SGDLS and CDR2 YYNGEE. This CDR3 is CASSTTGGSYEQYF. As DNA, the CDR3 is TGTGCCAGCAGCACCACAGGGGGGTCCTACGAGCAGTACTTC. The variable domain in full, with the rest retrieved from reference TRBV9 and TRBJ2-7, is DSGVTQTPKHLITATGQRVTLRCSPRSGDLSVYWYQQSLDQGLQFLIQYYNGEERAKGNILERFSAQQFPDLHSELNLSSLELGDSALYFCASSTTGGSYEQYFGPGTRLTVT.

This chain links TRBV2 with TRBJ1-2, with TRBD1 matching 7 bases. The CDR3 has 15 residues. Germline V lookup: CDR1 SNHLY, CDR2 FYNNEI. The J segment lost 3 bases and the V segment lost 6 bases, leaving 10 bases of the junction unmatched. This chain's CDR3 is CASRSEIGQDYGYTF. For the CDR3, the DNA is TGTGCCAGCAGGAGTGAAATCGGACAGGACTATGGCTACACCTTC. The complete variable domain, with remaining parts taken from reference TRBV2 and TRBJ1-2, reads EPEVTQTPSHQVTQMGQEVILRCVPISNHLYFYWYRQILGQKVEFLVSFYNNEISEKSEIFDDQFSVERPDGSNFTLKIRSTKLEDSAMYFCASRSEIGQDYGYTFGSGTRLTVV.

With regard to this clone: Mismatch with germline at one junction end may stem from a read error. The V and J genes are TRBV6-1 and TRBJ2-7, with 7 nucleotides matching TRBD1. Germline V gene lookup returns CDR1 MNHNS and CDR2 SASEGT. CDR3 length equals 17 residues. CDR3 nucleotide sequence: TGTGCCAGCAGTGAAGCGCTTCTGAGACAGGGCATCTACGATCAGTACTTC. It codes for CASSEALLRQGIYDQYF.

CDR3 coding DNA: TGTGCCAGCAGCTTGACAGGGTTTACAGATACGCAGTATTTT. Residues: CASSLTGFTDTQYF. This chain joins TRBV5-8 and TRBJ2-3; a possible D gene is TRBD1 (6 bases). There are 14 residues in the CDR3. V lost 1 base and J lost 3, with 9 bases in between. Germline CDR1 and CDR2: SGHTS and YDEGEE.

This clone appeared a few times. The chain uses TRBV5-8 and TRBJ2-5; D is undetermined. With 0 bases removed from V and 0 bases from J, the gap between germline ends came to 6 bases. Germline CDR1 reads SGHTS; CDR2 reads YDEGEE. The CDR3 is 14 amino acids. The CDR3 loop reads CASSLGKHQETQYF. In nucleotides, the CDR3 is TGTGCCAGCAGCTTGGGAAAGCACCAAGAGACCCAGTACTTC. Combining the CDR3 with reference TRBV5-8 and TRBJ2-5 gives the whole variable domain EAGVTQSPTHLIKTRGQQATLRCSPISGHTSVYWYQQALGLGLQFLLWYDEGEERNRGNFPPRFSGRQFPNYSSELNVNALELEDSALYLCASSLGKHQETQYFGPGTRLLVL.

This clone occurred a few times. V and J are TRBV30 and TRBJ1-2; D is perhaps TRBD1 (5 bases). V lost 3 bases, J lost 8 bases, and 10 bases lay in between. The CDR3 runs to 11 residues. Germline V gene sequence: CDR1 GTSNPN, CDR2 SVGIG (reference sequence). The CDR3 sequence is CAWRDQGGYTF. CDR3 nucleotides: TGTGCCTGGAGAGACCAGGGAGGCTACACCTTC.

This clone occurred a few times. The chain uses TRBV30 and TRBJ1-4; D might be TRBD1 (5 bases). The CDR3 has 14 residues. CDR1 and CDR2 from the germline V gene are GTSNPN and SVGIG (reference sequence). Trimming removed 4 bases from V and 5 bases from J, with 14 bases in between. CDR3 in DNA: TGTGCCTGGACACGTGGGGGGTCCAATGAAAAACTGTTTTTT. This gives the protein CAWTRGGSNEKLFF.

This clone was seen more than once but under ten times. The chain is built from TRBV29-1 and TRBJ1-4, with D unresolved. The germline V gene encodes CDR1 SQVTM and CDR2 ANQGSEA. V was pared by 6 bases and J by 2 bases, with 13 bases between. This CDR3 comprises 14 residues. CDR3 sequence (DNA): TGCAGCGTCTCCGAACTAGGGACTAATGAAAAACTGTTTTTT. This translates into CSVSELGTNEKLFF. The full variable domain, with the rest looked up from reference TRBV29-1 and TRBJ1-4, is SAVISQKPSRDICQRGTSLTIQCQVDSQVTMMFWYRQQPGQSLTLIATANQGSEATYESGFVIDKFPISRPNLTFSTLTVSNMSPEDSSIYLCSVSELGTNEKLFFGSGTQLSVL.

V and J are TRBV10-3 and TRBJ2-7; 8 nucleotides align to TRBD2. Germline loops: CDR1 ENHRY, CDR2 SYGVKD. The ends lost 9 bases at V and 7 bases at J; junction bases unmatched: 11. This CDR3 has 13 residues. The CDR3 protein is CAIKRELKEEQYF. The CDR3 region has the DNA TGTGCCATAAAGCGGGAGCTGAAGGAGGAGCAGTACTTC.

This clone was seen a few times. The rearrangement links TRBV29-1 to TRBJ2-1; D remains ambiguous. This CDR3 comprises 11 residues. The V end was cut by 8 bases, the J end by 10 bases, with 15 bases between. The germline CDR1 and CDR2 sequences are SQVTM and ANQGSEA. CDR3 loop: CSPVGGGEQFF. For the CDR3, the DNA is TGCAGCCCCGTCGGCGGCGGCGAGCAGTTCTTC.